This entry describes one TCR beta chain. As yet, its antigen is unknown. Germline V CDR1 and CDR2: MDHEN, SYDVKM. This CDR3 region has 15 residues. With 6 bases removed from V and 10 bases from J, the gap between germline ends came to 19 bases. This sample is drawn from a study of shared clonotypes between healthy human individuals. The overall study: Researchers assigned three CD4 naive, three CD4 memory, two CD8 naive and one CD8 memory plate to each donor. Overall study results and limits: Blood was the sole source, and tissue repertoires probably differ. It was observed that 5% to 6.5% of naive CD4 clonotypes were shared across several donors.

The authors loaded about 200 ng DNA, 30,000 to 35,000 T cell genomes, into sorted-subset replicate PCRs. The assay was immunoSEQ multiplex PCR, and TCRdb's table has in-frame clones only and misses some. The sample lists about 530,000 clones; about 95% were seen once. Sequencing was done on a sample of naive CD4+ T cells sorted from blood. As for subset: CD45RA+ positively selected. The chain is built from TRBV28 and TRBJ1-6; D is perhaps TRBD1 (5 bases). The TCR comes from a woman in her 30s in good health. Here the CDR3 reads CASRGTGDGSSPLHF. CDR3 DNA: TGTGCCAGCAGGGGCACAGGCGATGGAAGCTCACCCCTCCACTTT.